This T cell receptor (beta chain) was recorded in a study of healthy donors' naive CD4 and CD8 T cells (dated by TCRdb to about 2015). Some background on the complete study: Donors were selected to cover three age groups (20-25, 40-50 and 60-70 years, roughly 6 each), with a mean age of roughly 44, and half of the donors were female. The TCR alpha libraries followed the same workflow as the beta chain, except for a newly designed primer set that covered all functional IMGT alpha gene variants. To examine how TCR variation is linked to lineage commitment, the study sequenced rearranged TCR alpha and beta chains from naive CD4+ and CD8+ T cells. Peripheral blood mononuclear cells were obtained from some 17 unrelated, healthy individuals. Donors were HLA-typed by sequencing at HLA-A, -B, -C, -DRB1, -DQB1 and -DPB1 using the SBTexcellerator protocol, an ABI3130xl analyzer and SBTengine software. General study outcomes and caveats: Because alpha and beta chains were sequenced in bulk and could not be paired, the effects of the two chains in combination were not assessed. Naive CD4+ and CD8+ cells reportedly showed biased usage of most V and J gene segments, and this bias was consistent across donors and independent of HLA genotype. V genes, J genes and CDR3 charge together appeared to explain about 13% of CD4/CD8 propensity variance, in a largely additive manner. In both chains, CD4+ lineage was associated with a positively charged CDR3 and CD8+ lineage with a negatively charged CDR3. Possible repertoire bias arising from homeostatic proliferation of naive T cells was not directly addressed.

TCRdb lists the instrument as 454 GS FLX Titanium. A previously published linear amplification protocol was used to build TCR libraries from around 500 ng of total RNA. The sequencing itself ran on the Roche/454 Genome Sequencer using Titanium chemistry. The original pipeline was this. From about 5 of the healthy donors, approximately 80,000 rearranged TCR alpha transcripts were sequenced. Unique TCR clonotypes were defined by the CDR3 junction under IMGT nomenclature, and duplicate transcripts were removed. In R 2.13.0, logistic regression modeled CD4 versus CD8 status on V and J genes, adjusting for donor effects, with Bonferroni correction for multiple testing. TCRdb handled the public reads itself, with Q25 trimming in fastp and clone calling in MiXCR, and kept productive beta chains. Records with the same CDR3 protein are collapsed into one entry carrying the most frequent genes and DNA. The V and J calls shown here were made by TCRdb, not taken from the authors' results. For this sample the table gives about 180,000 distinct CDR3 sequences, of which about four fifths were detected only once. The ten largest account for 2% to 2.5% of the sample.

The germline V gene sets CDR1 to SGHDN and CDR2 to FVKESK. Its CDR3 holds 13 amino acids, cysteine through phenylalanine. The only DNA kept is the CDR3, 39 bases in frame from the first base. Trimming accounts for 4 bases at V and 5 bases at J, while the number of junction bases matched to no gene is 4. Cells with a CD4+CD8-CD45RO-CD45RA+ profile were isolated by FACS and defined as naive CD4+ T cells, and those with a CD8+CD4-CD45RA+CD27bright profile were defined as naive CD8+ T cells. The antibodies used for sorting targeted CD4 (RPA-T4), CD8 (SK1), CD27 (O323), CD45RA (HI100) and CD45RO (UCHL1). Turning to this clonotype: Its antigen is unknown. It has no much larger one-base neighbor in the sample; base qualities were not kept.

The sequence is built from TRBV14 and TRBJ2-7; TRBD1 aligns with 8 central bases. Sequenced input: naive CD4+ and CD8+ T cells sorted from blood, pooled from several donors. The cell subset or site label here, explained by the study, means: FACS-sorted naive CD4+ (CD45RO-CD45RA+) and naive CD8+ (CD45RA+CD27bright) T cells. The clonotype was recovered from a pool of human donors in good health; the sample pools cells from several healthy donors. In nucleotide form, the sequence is TGTGCCAGCAGCCGTGACAGGGGCGACGAGCAGTACTTC. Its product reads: CASSRDRGDEQYF.